A selection of T cell receptor beta chains follows, all from one sample in a study of CXCR3-negative and CXCR3-positive naive CD8 T cells. TCRdb reanalyzed the 5' RACE reads and collapses them to one entry per CDR3 protein, without DNA. This repertoire includes some 140,000 distinct CDR3 sequences. The sample taken for sequencing was naive CXCR3+ CD8+ T cells from blood. These receptors were taken from a human donor in good health. Some clones in this sample may be carry-over from other donors' samples. Each CDR3 is given with its conserved first and last residue. Each record gives: J gene, CDR3 length, V gene, CDR3 protein.

TRBJ2-1 15 TRBV12-3/TRBV12-4 CASTDALGSWNEQFF
TRBJ2-1 13 TRBV12-3/TRBV12-4 CASRDGLAVGEFF
TRBJ1-1 15 TRBV6-6 CASSYEAGGNTEAFF
TRBJ2-7 15 TRBV4-3 CASSQGRDPSYEQYF
TRBJ1-2 13 TRBV5-1 CASSTGTGYGYTF
TRBJ2-7 13 TRBV6-2/TRBV6-3 CASSYGRAYEQYF
TRBJ2-7 19 TRBV29-1 CSVRSGPLTHPNSLHEQYF
TRBJ2-5 15 TRBV13 CASEPSGGNQETQYF
TRBJ2-5 16 TRBV12-3/TRBV12-4 CASSLGFQGPRETQYF
TRBJ2-1 12 TRBV7-9 CASSLYPYEQFF
TRBJ2-7 13 TRBV4-1 CASSQVVGYEQYF
TRBJ1-5 17 TRBV6-2/TRBV6-3 CASSYSTVHPSNQPQHF
TRBJ2-3 12 TRBV10-3 CAISEGGDTQYF
TRBJ2-5 19 TRBV7-6 CASSSAGTSGPVGQETQYF
TRBJ2-3 18 TRBV14 CASSPGFRQGFYTDTQYF
TRBJ2-1 14 TRBV7-9 CASSLAGNYNEQFF
TRBJ2-2 11 TRBV12-3/TRBV12-4 CASSHTGELFF
TRBJ2-7 15 TRBV3-1 CASSQERGRGYEQYF
TRBJ1-1 13 TRBV30 CAWSPLEYTEAFF
TRBJ2-7 13 TRBV28 CASSSGTSHEQYF
TRBJ2-3 14 TRBV9 CASSVKGDTDTQYF
TRBJ2-7 14 TRBV29-1 CSVGVVGQRYEQYF
TRBJ1-5 14 TRBV7-9 CASSSDRSNQPQHF
TRBJ2-7 16 TRBV6-6 CASSYVGEGPIYEQYF
TRBJ2-7 15 TRBV25-1 CASGERDSGNYEQYF
TRBJ1-5 14 TRBV20-1 CSARSWEENQPQHF
TRBJ2-1 14 TRBV28 CASSWDRLYNEQFF
TRBJ2-1 13 TRBV12-3/TRBV12-4 CANSKAEADEQFF
TRBJ2-3 16 TRBV11-3 CASSPPDPVGADTQYF
TRBJ2-7 14 TRBV9 CANSVGGRYYEQYF
TRBJ1-6 15 TRBV7-6 CASSSQTGDNSPLHF
TRBJ2-1 17 TRBV14 CASSLYGGLANPYEQFF
TRBJ2-3 17 TRBV4-3 CASSQDPSGSLEDTQYF
TRBJ2-3 13 TRBV7-3 CASSWTGPDTQYF
TRBJ2-7 15 TRBV28 CASNPRGVPPSEQYF
TRBJ1-5 15 TRBV5-1 CASSLDGTGGQPQHF
TRBJ1-1 14 TRBV4-1 CASSQGFGNTEAFF
TRBJ2-7 12 TRBV29-1 CSVWTGPYEQYF
TRBJ2-7 14 TRBV7-3 CASSSPDRGYEQYF
TRBJ1-5 18 TRBV12-3/TRBV12-4 CASSFPEEGPGSNQPQHF
TRBJ2-1 16 TRBV20-1 CSARDWKLTSYNEQFF
TRBJ2-7 16 TRBV28 CASSSSLAGLVYEQYF
TRBJ2-2 14 TRBV25-1 CASSEYRDTGELFF
TRBJ1-5 12 TRBV12-3/TRBV12-4 CASQTGNQPQHF
TRBJ2-7 15 TRBV5-1 CASSVAGGSSYEQYF
TRBJ1-1 14 TRBV7-9 CASSSRAVNTEAFF
TRBJ1-1 12 TRBV6-6 CASSLGRTEAFF
TRBJ2-1 12 TRBV6-2/TRBV6-3 CASSYSYTEQFF
TRBJ2-2 12 TRBV7-3 CASSFLTGELFF
TRBJ2-1 13 TRBV9 CASSVSGNNEQFF
TRBJ2-7 14 TRBV3-1 CASSQVRFAYEQYF
TRBJ2-6 15 TRBV28 CASSQQLSGANVLTF
TRBJ2-1 11 TRBV12-3/TRBV12-4 CASSFGGGRFF
TRBJ2-1 19 TRBV13 CASSRWIWEEAGVSNEQFF
TRBJ2-1 17 TRBV3-1 CASSQKTGTIHFNEQFF
TRBJ2-3 15 TRBV7-2 CASSFGQANTDTQYF
TRBJ2-7 16 TRBV4-1 CASSQGPQGAGYEQYF
TRBJ2-2 16 TRBV9 CASSASGHPNTGELCF
TRBJ1-2 15 TRBV29-1 CSVATENPNLYGYTF